This is a list of T cell receptor beta chains from one sample in a study of blood T cell repertoires in COVID-19. Here immunoSEQ multiplex PCR was the method, and the copy in TCRdb shows in-frame clones only, minus some. The sample lists 150,000 or so clones, over 75% seen once, with 40% to 55% in the top ten. Sequencing input: peripheral blood. All receptors derive from a human donor in a cohort sampled during active COVID-19. Both conserved end residues are trimmed from each CDR3. Clone size is shown for a subset of rows, as once, few, many or a class of expanded clone.

- TRBV10-3 AISGDAGGNQPQH
- TRBV5-1 ASSSQGETQY
- TRBV11-3 ASSRGGPGELTQY
- TRBV19 ASTLNTGETQPQH
once TRBV7-2 ASSWGGVNTEAF
- TRBV6-1 ASSERAGGEGYT
few TRBV2 ASSGTGNYGYT
- TRBV3-1/TRBV3-2 ASSLLDRGAEKLF
- TRBV3-1/TRBV3-2 ASSPFYRGDTQY
- TRBV2 ATGSYNEQF
- TRBV6-2/TRBV6-3 ASSLHRTGSYEQY
- TRBV2 ASSEGQGGGYT
- TRBV7-3 ASSLTSGPVPNEQF
- TRBV4-2 ASSHVTAGNEQF
once TRBV7-2 ASSWDRGLREQY
- TRBV5-1 ASSYGEENTGELF
- TRBV11-3 ASSFHRNNYGYT
- TRBV5-5 ASSYRALRQVKYEQY
- TRBV18 ASAPGLAGDNTGELF
- TRBV27 ASITEVADTQY
- TRBV19 ASSIGQGSGNTIY
- TRBV19 ASMPGVAGNIQY
- TRBV11-3 ASSLGLVAF
- TRBV4-2 ASSQERGGTGELF
- TRBV19 ASSPGTGFLYGYT
once TRBV9 ASSVSTGLGGETQY
- TRBV10-3 AITRDRENTEAF
once TRBV2 ASTLDRGADTQY
- TRBV11-1 ASSLALIGTSSYNEQF
- TRBV7-9 ASSFGTGGIETQY
- TRBV5-1 ASSGAALLQGHTQY
- TRBV19 ASNRQGYNQPQH
- TRBV29-1 SVWAVEGYT
- TRBV13 ASSRQGQGRTGANVLT
- TRBV28 ASWTGNTEAF
- TRBV3-1/TRBV3-2 ASSDFLAGGLNEQF
- TRBV7-2 ASSLGSGVDGYT
once TRBV3-1/TRBV3-2 ASSPGGGNQPQH
- TRBV19 ASSPWWGGADTQY
- TRBV10-3 AITRDRVVGQY
- TRBV2 ASGQGGNTEAF
- TRBV2 ASRRTTSGTDTQY
- TRBV7-2 ASKGQQTGNSPLH
- TRBV9 ASSVQSTNTEAF